A single sample is the source of the 9 T cell receptor beta chains below, sequenced in a study of identical twins (dated by TCRdb to the mid-2010s). Library construction relied on 5' RACE. This sample was sequenced with an Illumina HiSeq 2000. TCRdb reanalyzed the raw reads on its own, using fastp at Q25 for trimming and MiXCR for clone calling, and kept in-frame beta chains. When rows share a CDR3 protein, they turn into one entry using the most common DNA and genes. The sample has approximately 230,000 distinct CDR3 sequences on record, over 12% of them singletons. Of the sample, around 8.9% is held by the ten largest clones. The sequenced material came from memory (CD45RO+) T cells sorted from blood. The cell subset or site label for this specimen denotes: CD45RO+ enriched T cells. Receptors originate from a woman aged 18-29 years in good health.

This chain connects TRBV7-2 to TRBJ2-2; possibly TRBD1 for D (5 bases). The CDR3 covers 15 residues. The germline V and J ends were trimmed by 5 bases and 6 bases, with 16 bases remaining between them. Germline V gene data show CDR1 as SGHTA and CDR2 as FQGNSA. The CDR3 sequence is CASSPADRGPGELFF. As DNA, the CDR3 is TGTGCCAGCAGCCCCGCCGACAGAGGTCCCGGGGAGCTGTTTTTT.

CDR3 DNA: TGCGCCAGCAGCCAAGTCGGTCGGGGGAGCTCCTACAATGAGCAGTTCTTC. Amino acid sequence: CASSQVGRGSSYNEQFF. The V call is TRBV4-3, the J call TRBJ2-1, with a weak D call TRBD2 (6 bases). The germline CDR1 and CDR2 sequences are LGHNA and YSLEER. V lost 1 base to trimming and J lost 0 bases, with 13 bases between them. The CDR3 sequence is 17 residues long.

Only a few counts were recorded for this clonotype. The J gene is TRBJ2-2, the V gene TRBV3-1; tentative D call: TRBD1 (6 bases). Looked up from germline, CDR1 is LGHDT and CDR2 is YNNKEL (reference sequence). With 4 bases removed from V and 4 bases from J, the gap between germline ends came to 19 bases. This CDR3 contains 17 residues. CDR3 in amino acids: CASSLRTVRVVTGELFF. The CDR3 DNA reads as TGTGCCAGCAGCCTCCGGACAGTGAGAGTGGTCACCGGGGAGCTGTTTTTT.

This clonotype was observed a few times. The chain joins TRBV5-5 to TRBJ1-1, with TRBD1 as a possible D gene (6 bases). This CDR3 is 14 amino acids long. The V and J ends lost 0 bases and 6 bases respectively, with 12 bases between them. CDR1 is SGHKS, CDR2 YYEKEE, per germline (reference sequence). This CDR3 reads CASSLATGSPEAFF. The CDR3 bases are TGTGCCAGCAGCTTGGCCACAGGGAGCCCTGAAGCTTTCTTT. Full variable domain (outside the CDR3, taken from reference TRBV5-5 and TRBJ1-1): DAGVTQSPTHLIKTRGQQVTLRCSPISGHKSVSWYQQVLGQGPQFIFQYYEKEERGRGNFPDRFSARQFPNYSSELNVNALLLGDSALYLCASSLATGSPEAFFGQGTRLTVV.

The chain links TRBV20-1 to TRBJ2-7; D remains ambiguous. The V gene lost 3 bases and the J gene lost 4 bases, with 19 bases spanning the gap. This CDR3 contains 15 residues. Germline V lookup: CDR1 DFQATT, CDR2 SNEGSKA (reference sequence). The CDR3 reads CSARLSTSDQYEQYF. CDR3 in DNA: TGCAGTGCTAGGCTAAGCACGTCGGACCAATACGAGCAGTACTTC.

This clonotype was counted only a few times. V gene TRBV10-1 combines with J gene TRBJ2-5; 11 bases fit TRBD2. The CDR3 consists of 16 residues. Germline V lookup: CDR1 WNHNN, CDR2 SYGVQD (reference sequence). With V trimmed by 3 bases and J by 1 base, 4 bases remained unmatched. CDR3 DNA: TGCGCCAGCAGTGAAGGACTAGCGGGTGGCCAAGAGACCCAGTACTTC. Its translation is CASSEGLAGGQETQYF.

This clonotype is deemed medium-sized. The chain carries TRBV6-4 and TRBJ1-6; D not resolved. V shed 2 bases and J shed 6 bases, with 11 bases lying between them. From germline, CDR1 is MRHNA and CDR2 SNTAGT. The CDR3 runs 15 residues. The CDR3 reads CASSDNVEGNSPLHF. In DNA, the CDR3 is TGTGCCAGCAGTGACAACGTGGAGGGTAATTCACCCCTCCACTTT.

This clonotype has just a few counts. A much more abundant neighbour one base away suggests this may be a read error. The chain has TRBV10-3 and TRBJ2-3; D is unclear. The CDR3 sequence is 12 residues long. Germline V gene data show CDR1 as ENHRY and CDR2 as SYGVKD. Between the trimmed V and J ends, which lost 1 base and 2 bases, there was a span of 1 base. The CDR3 coding sequence is TGTGCCATCAGTGAGTACACAGATACGCAGTATTTT. Its protein is CAISEYTDTQYF.

In nucleotides, the CDR3 is TGCAGTGCTAAGGAGTTCGGCGGGAGTCCGCCGCAGACCCAGTACTTC. It encodes CSAKEFGGSPPQTQYF. J is TRBJ2-5 and V is TRBV20-1; 7 nucleotides align to TRBD2. Germline V gene data show CDR1 as DFQATT and CDR2 as SNEGSKA (reference sequence). The CDR3 extends over 16 amino acids. Germline trimming cut 4 bases from V and 6 bases from J; bases unmatched to any gene: 17.